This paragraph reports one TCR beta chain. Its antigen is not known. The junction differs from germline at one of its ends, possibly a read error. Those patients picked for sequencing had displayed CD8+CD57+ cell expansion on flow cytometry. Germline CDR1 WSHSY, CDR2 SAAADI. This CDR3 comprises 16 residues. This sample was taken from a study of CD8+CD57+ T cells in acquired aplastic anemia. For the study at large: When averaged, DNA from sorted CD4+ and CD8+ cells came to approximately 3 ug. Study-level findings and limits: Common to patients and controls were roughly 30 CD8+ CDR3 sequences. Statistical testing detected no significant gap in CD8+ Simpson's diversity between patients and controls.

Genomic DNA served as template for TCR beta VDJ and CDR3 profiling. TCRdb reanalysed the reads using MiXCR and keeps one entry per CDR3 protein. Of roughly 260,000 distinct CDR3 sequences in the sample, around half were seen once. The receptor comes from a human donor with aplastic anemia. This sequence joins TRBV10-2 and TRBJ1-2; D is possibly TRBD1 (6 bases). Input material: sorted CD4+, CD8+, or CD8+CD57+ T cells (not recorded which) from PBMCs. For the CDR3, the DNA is TGCGCCAGCAGTGAGTCGGTGGGGACATGTCGCTATTGCTACACCTTC. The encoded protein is CASSESVGTCRYCYTF.